One sample yielded the 26 T cell receptor beta chains listed below, sequenced in a study of T cell responses to AZD1222 COVID-19 vaccine. TCRdb's table, derived via immunoSEQ multiplex PCR, lists solely in-frame clones and lacks some. This sample has about 100,000 clones; around nine tenths occur once, and the top ten carry about a sixth. The sample in question was peripheral blood, obtained on day 0 of AZD1222 vaccination. Receptors originate from an adult in good health.

The V call is TRBV27, the J call TRBJ1-1; D is undetermined. This CDR3 region has 16 residues. Germline CDR1 and CDR2: MNHEY and SMNVEV (reference sequence). With 2 bases removed from V and 1 base from J, the gap between germline ends came to 14 bases. The CDR3 bases are TGTGCCAGCAGTTTACCAAACAGTAACAGGAACACTGAAGCTTTCTTT. Translation: CASSLPNSNRNTEAFF.

V gene TRBV7-8 combines with J gene TRBJ2-1; D perhaps matches TRBD2 (6 bases). The CDR3 loop spans 15 amino acids. V gave up 4 bases and J gave up 6 bases, with 16 bases separating them. The germline CDR1 and CDR2 sequences are SGHVS and FQNEAQ. This chain's CDR3 is CASSSILRGSNEQFF. The CDR3 region has the DNA TGTGCCAGCAGCTCAATTCTACGGGGGTCCAATGAGCAGTTCTTC. The full variable domain, its missing parts supplied by reference TRBV7-8 and TRBJ2-1, is GAGVSQSPRYKVAKRGQDVALRCDPISGHVSLFWYQQALGQGPEFLTYFQNEAQLDKSGLPSDRFFAERPEGSVSTLKIQRTQQEDSAVYLCASSSILRGSNEQFFGPGTRLTVL.

CDR3 coding DNA: TGTGCCAGCAGCTTCGACCCGATGCAGCAGTACTTC. It is translated as CASSFDPMQQYF. The chain combines TRBV7-9 with TRBJ2-7; D gene unclear. Trimming removed 3 bases at V and 8 bases at J, with 11 bases between. This CDR3 has 12 residues. CDR1 and CDR2 (germline): SEHNR, FQNEAQ (reference sequence).

The chain joins TRBV15 to TRBJ1-3, with D possibly being TRBD1 (5 bases). CDR3 length: 14 residues. Trimming stripped 6 bases from V and 0 bases from J, with 9 bases between. Germline CDR1 reads LNHNV; CDR2 reads YYDKDF (reference sequence). This CDR3 reads CATSRQFSGNTIYF. As DNA, the CDR3 is TGTGCCACCAGTCGACAGTTCTCTGGAAACACCATATATTTT.

The chain is built from TRBV3-1 (or the pseudogene TRBV3-2) and TRBJ1-5, with 8 bases identical to TRBD1. The CDR3 runs to 13 residues. V trimming: 4 bases; J trimming: 9 bases; junction bases outside the gene matches: 5. Germline V gene data show CDR1 as LGHDT and CDR2 as YNNKEL (reference sequence). DNA of the CDR3: TGTGCCAGCAGCCGGACAGGGTATGGGCCCCAGCATTTT. Translation: CASSRTGYGPQHF.

The rearrangement uses TRBV6-5 and TRBJ1-6, with 7 bases lining up with TRBD1. CDR3 length: 15 residues. The trim removed 0 bases at V and 7 bases at J, leaving 3 bases unmatched. Looked up from germline, CDR1 is MNHEY and CDR2 is SVGAGI. CDR3 in DNA: TGTGCCAGCAGTTACTCAGGGACAGCGAATTCACCCCTCCACTTT. Translated, it gives CASSYSGTANSPLHF.

The J gene is TRBJ2-7, the V gene TRBV29-1; D remains unclear. Trimming removed 1 base at V and 7 bases at J, with 20 bases between. The CDR3 sequence is 15 residues long. Germline V CDR1 and CDR2: SQVTM, ANQGSEA. The CDR3 region has the DNA TGCAGCGTTGAAGGGTCGGGTATGGGCGGTGGGGAGCAGTACTTC. This codes for CSVEGSGMGGGEQYF.

This chain joins TRBV15 and TRBJ2-3, with D tentatively TRBD2 (5 bases). The CDR3 consists of 16 residues. The V end was cut by 1 base, the J end by 1 base, with 12 bases between. Germline V CDR1 and CDR2: LNHNV, YYDKDF (reference sequence). The CDR3 DNA reads as TGTGCCACCAGCAGAGCCCCCAGCGGCGGCACAGATACGCAGTATTTT. Translated: CATSRAPSGGTDTQYF.

This sequence joins TRBV18 and TRBJ1-5; TRBD1 matches 8 bases. V lost 3 bases to trimming and J lost 4 bases; unmatched junction nucleotides: 5. Germline V gene lookup returns CDR1 KGHSH and CDR2 LQKENI. The CDR3 is 15 amino acids. The CDR3 DNA sequence: TGTGCCAGCTCACCGCCAGGACAGGGTAATCAGCCCCAGCATTTT. It encodes CASSPPGQGNQPQHF. Looking up the rest from reference TRBV18 and TRBJ1-5 gives the full variable domain: NAGVMQNPRHLVRRRGQEARLRCSPMKGHSHVYWYRQLPEEGLKFMVYLQKENIIDESGMPKERFSAEFPKEGPSILRIQQVVRGDSAAYFCASSPPGQGNQPQHFGDGTRLSIL.

The rearrangement links TRBV5-6 to TRBJ2-3; 8 bases map to TRBD2. This CDR3 region has 16 residues. Germline V lookup: CDR1 SGHDT, CDR2 YYEEEE. V lost 4 bases and J lost 8; bases outside the gene matches: 15. CDR3 residues: CASSPTPRGGGGTQYF. The CDR3 DNA is TGTGCCAGCAGCCCGACTCCCCGGGGGGGTGGTGGTACGCAGTATTTT.

This chain joins TRBV6-1 and TRBJ1-3, with TRBD1 matching 9 bases. Germline CDR1 reads MNHNS; CDR2 reads SASEGT. V was clipped by 1 base and J by 1 base; unmatched bases: 11. The CDR3 is 19 residues long. The CDR3 spells CASSEGGGRDRVSGNTIYF. CDR3 nucleotide sequence: TGTGCCAGCAGTGAAGGAGGGGGCCGGGACAGGGTATCTGGAAACACCATATATTTT.

V is TRBV5-5 and J is TRBJ1-5; D remains ambiguous. Between the trimmed V and J ends, which lost 6 bases and 5 bases, there was a span of 9 bases. Per germline, CDR1 SGHKS and CDR2 YYEKEE (reference sequence). This CDR3 has 12 residues. In DNA form, the CDR3 reads TGTGCCAGCAACCCAGGAGATCAGCCCCAGCATTTT. It yields the protein CASNPGDQPQHF.

The chain employs TRBV5-6 and TRBJ2-2; D may be TRBD1 or TRBD2 (5 bases each). The CDR3 has 14 residues. Trimming left V 4 bases short and J 8 bases short, with 15 bases between. The germline V gene has CDR1 SGHDT and CDR2 YYEEEE. CDR3 sequence reads: CASSLRDHRGELFF. The CDR3 DNA follows: TGTGCCAGCAGCCTCCGGGACCATAGGGGGGAGCTGTTTTTT.

V and J are TRBV5-1 and TRBJ2-1, with TRBD1 identical over 9 bases. The germline gives CDR1 SGHRS, CDR2 YFSETQ. V dropped 3 bases and J dropped 0; count of bases not matched to a gene: 4. The CDR3 length is 16 residues. Here the CDR3 DNA reads TGCGCCAGCAGCTGGGGGACAGGGAGCTCCTACAATGAGCAGTTCTTC. Its translation is CASSWGTGSSYNEQFF.

The gene calls are TRBV27 and TRBJ1-5; D remains unclear. Trimming stripped 7 bases from V and 0 bases from J, with 13 bases between. Per germline, CDR1 MNHEY and CDR2 SMNVEV (reference sequence). CDR3 length: 15 residues. CDR3 in DNA: TGTGCCAGCAAGGTTTGGGCAGCTAGCAATCAGCCCCAGCATTTT. Residues: CASKVWAASNQPQHF.

In its sample, this clone was seen once. This chain links TRBV3-1 (or the pseudogene TRBV3-2) with TRBJ2-6, with 7 bases lining up with TRBD1. CDR1 and CDR2 (germline): LGHDT, YNNKEL (reference sequence). The J segment lost 1 base and the V segment lost 5 bases, leaving 14 bases of the junction unmatched. The CDR3 has 19 residues. The CDR3 region is CASSSHEGGLMSGANVLTF. DNA of the CDR3: TGTGCCAGCAGCTCTCACGAAGGGGGCCTGATGTCTGGGGCCAACGTCCTGACTTTC.

V is TRBV5-4 and J is TRBJ1-3; D is unclear. Deletions cut 0 bases from V and 2 bases from J, with 12 bases between. This CDR3 contains 16 residues. Germline V lookup: CDR1 SGHNT, CDR2 YYREEE (reference sequence). The CDR3 bases are TGTGCCAGCAGCTTGGGAGGCAGCACGACTGGAAACACCATATATTTT. It is translated as CASSLGGSTTGNTIYF. Drawing the rest from reference TRBV5-4 and TRBJ1-3, the complete variable domain is ETGVTQSPTHLIKTRGQQVTLRCSSQSGHNTVSWYQQALGQGPQFIFQYYREEENGRGNFPPRFSGLQFPNYSSELNVNALELDDSALYLCASSLGGSTTGNTIYFGEGSWLTVV.

This chain connects TRBV18 to TRBJ2-1, with a weak D call TRBD1 (7 bases). Germline assignment: CDR1 KGHSH and CDR2 LQKENI. V gave up 0 bases and J gave up 11 bases, with 17 bases separating them. The CDR3 spans 15 residues. The CDR3: CASSPPSQGGLQQFF. The CDR3 DNA is TGTGCCAGCTCACCACCGTCGCAGGGGGGACTTCAGCAGTTCTTC.

The chain recombines TRBV3-1 (or the pseudogene TRBV3-2) with TRBJ1-5; D gene unclear. The CDR3 is 13 residues long. Germline CDR1 LGHDT, CDR2 YNNKEL (reference sequence). Trimming left V 0 bases short and J 6 bases short, with 6 bases between. The CDR3 nucleotides read TGTGCCAGCAGCCAAGATACGGGTCAGCCCCAGCATTTT. Translating gives CASSQDTGQPQHF.

This chain joins TRBV7-9 and TRBJ2-7, with 8 bases identical to TRBD1. Germline V gene lookup returns CDR1 SEHNR and CDR2 FQNEAQ (reference sequence). After removal of 8 bases from V and 2 bases from J, the junction contained 8 bases not matched to a gene. The CDR3 is made up of 14 amino acids. The chain's CDR3 is CASGKRQGTYEQYF. As DNA, the CDR3 is TGTGCCAGCGGCAAACGACAGGGGACCTACGAGCAGTACTTC.

The V call is TRBV10-3, the J call TRBJ1-2, with D perhaps matching TRBD1 (6 bases). This CDR3 is built from 15 residues. CDR1 ENHRY and CDR2 SYGVKD come from the germline V gene. Trimming took 3 bases from V and 8 from J, leaving 19 bases between them. The CDR3 spells CAISDLGGRERGYTF. Here the CDR3 DNA reads TGTGCCATCAGTGATTTGGGGGGCCGGGAGAGAGGCTACACCTTC.

This clone was observed once. CDR3 coding DNA: TGTGCCAGCAGTTCCCGGGACAATCTCACCTTC. This gives the protein CASSSRDNLTF. The V call is TRBV12-3 or TRBV12-4, the J call TRBJ1-2, with a tentative D call TRBD1 (6 bases). V was cut by 4 bases and J by 13 bases, with 13 bases left in between. The CDR3 has 11 residues.

The chain employs TRBV19 and TRBJ1-2; D ambiguous. The CDR3 extends over 17 amino acids. The ends were cut back, 5 bases at V and 5 bases at J, with 24 bases in the middle. The germline gives CDR1 LNHDA, CDR2 SQIVND (reference sequence). As DNA, the CDR3 is TGTGCCAGTAGTGTTCGGATACAGAACTCAAGGAGTTATGGCTACACCTTC. The encoded protein is CASSVRIQNSRSYGYTF.

The chain links TRBV3-1 (or the pseudogene TRBV3-2) to TRBJ2-7, with TRBD2 matching 9 bases. CDR3 length: 15 residues. In germline, CDR1 is LGHDT, CDR2 YNNKEL (reference sequence). Unmatched junction bases numbered 4, after V lost 0 bases and J lost 4 bases. The CDR3 loop reads CASSQDLAGFYEQYF. CDR3 coding DNA: TGTGCCAGCAGCCAAGACCTAGCGGGGTTTTACGAGCAGTACTTC.

V is TRBV4-1 and J is TRBJ1-4; D not resolved. The CDR3 length is 13 residues. Germline lookup yields CDR1 MGHRA and CDR2 YSYEKL. V was cut by 0 bases and J by 13 bases, with 12 bases left in between. CDR3 nucleotide sequence: TGCGCCAGCAGCCAAGAATTGAAGGACCTACTGTTTTTT. Translated: CASSQELKDLLFF.

The J gene is TRBJ2-5, the V gene TRBV21-1; the listed D gene, TRBD1, was not tested against the DNA. TRBV21-1 is termed a pseudogene. The CDR3 is made up of 14 amino acids. CDR3 in amino acids: CASSDRTGQETQYF. CDR3 DNA: TGTGCCAGCAGCGACCGGACAGGCCAAGAGACCCAGTACTTC.